These 21 T cell receptor beta chains originate from one sample sequenced in a study of blood T cell repertoires in COVID-19. Clones were sequenced by immunoSEQ multiplex PCR, and TCRdb holds only the in-frame ones, with some missing. The sample shows 200,000 to 250,000 clones, approximately 86% of them seen only once. Sequenced input: peripheral blood. The receptors were gathered from a woman in her 30s who had recovered from COVID-19.

A single count supports this clone. The chain has TRBV6-5 and TRBJ2-7, with TRBD1 matching 7 bases. Germline values: CDR1 MNHEY, CDR2 SVGAGI. J gave up 6 bases and V 0 bases, and 8 bases lay outside the gene matches. The CDR3 has 15 residues. The CDR3 is CASSYSNTGEGEQYF. CDR3 sequence (DNA): TGTGCCAGCAGTTACTCGAATACAGGGGAAGGCGAGCAGTACTTC.

This clone was picked up one time. The CDR3 protein is CASNQDRGTYEQYF. Here the CDR3 DNA reads TGTGCCAGTAACCAGGACAGGGGAACATACGAGCAGTACTTC. The chain recombines TRBV19 with TRBJ2-7, with TRBD1 matching over 9 bases. CDR1 and CDR2 from the germline V gene are LNHDA and SQIVND (reference sequence). V was pared by 7 bases and J by 4 bases, with 8 bases of the junction left unmatched. The CDR3 runs to 14 residues.

The gene calls are TRBV3-1 (or the pseudogene TRBV3-2) and TRBJ1-2; 9 bases agree with TRBD1. This CDR3 has 18 amino acids. The ends lost 4 bases at V and 6 bases at J; junction bases unmatched: 18. From germline, CDR1 is LGHDT and CDR2 YNNKEL (reference sequence). CDR3 protein: CASSPRSGTGLSIDGYTF. The CDR3 region has the DNA TGTGCCAGCAGCCCTAGATCCGGGACAGGGCTTTCTATCGATGGCTACACCTTC.

The V and J genes are TRBV18 and TRBJ2-7; tentatively, D is TRBD1 (6 bases). The CDR3 sequence is 13 residues long. The V end was cut by 4 bases, the J end by 1 base, with 8 bases between. From germline, CDR1 is KGHSH and CDR2 LQKENI. As DNA, the CDR3 is TGTGCCAGCTCACGAGGACAGTCCTACGAGCAGTACTTC. Its protein product is CASSRGQSYEQYF.

The rearrangement joins TRBV15 to TRBJ2-1, with 16 bases lining up with TRBD2. CDR1 and CDR2 (germline): LNHNV, YYDKDF (reference sequence). This CDR3 has 18 amino acids. The J segment lost 7 bases and the V segment lost 1 base, leaving 7 bases of the junction unmatched. The DNA for the CDR3 is TGTGCCACCAGCAGAGCTCGGCCGGGACTAGCGGGGGGGAATGAGCAGTTCTTC. It yields the protein CATSRARPGLAGGNEQFF.

The chain recombines TRBV5-6 with TRBJ2-7; D perhaps matches TRBD1 (5 bases). Germline CDR1 SGHDT, CDR2 YYEEEE. V lost 0 bases and J 7 bases, leaving 14 bases between the germline ends. This CDR3 has 14 residues. As DNA, the CDR3 is TGTGCCAGCAGCTTGGGGGGCCGGGTTGGAGAGCAGTACTTC. Its protein product is CASSLGGRVGEQYF.

J is TRBJ2-3 and V is TRBV2; the match to TRBD2 covers 7 bases. The CDR3 consists of 14 residues. Germline-derived CDR1 and CDR2 are SNHLY and FYNNEI. V dropped 6 bases and J dropped 4; count of bases not matched to a gene: 7. CDR3 in amino acids: CASSGLGLSDTQYF. CDR3 nucleotides: TGTGCCAGCAGCGGACTAGGTTTGTCAGATACGCAGTATTTT.

This sequence joins TRBV7-9 and TRBJ1-1, with a weak D call TRBD1 (6 bases). The germline gives CDR1 SEHNR, CDR2 FQNEAQ (reference sequence). Trimming stripped 6 bases from V and 2 bases from J, with 10 bases between. The CDR3 spans 13 residues. The CDR3 here is CASSTDSNTEAFF. In nucleotides, the CDR3 is TGTGCCAGCAGTACGGACAGTAACACTGAAGCTTTCTTT. Full variable domain (remainder filled in from reference TRBV7-9 and TRBJ1-1): DTGVSQNPRHKITKRGQNVTFRCDPISEHNRLYWYRQTLGQGPEFLTYFQNEAQLEKSRLLSDRFSAERPKGSFSTLEIQRTEQGDSAMYLCASSTDSNTEAFFGQGTRLTVV.

The J gene is TRBJ1-2, the V gene TRBV5-1; 8 bases fit TRBD1. There are 14 residues in the CDR3. The germline V gene encodes CDR1 SGHRS and CDR2 YFSETQ. With V trimmed by 4 bases and J by 5 bases, 7 bases remained unmatched. The CDR3 region has the DNA TGCGCCAGCAGCCCAGACAGGGGCCAATATGGCTACACCTTC. Translation: CASSPDRGQYGYTF. Together with reference TRBV5-1 and TRBJ1-2, the CDR3 gives the full variable domain: KAGVTQTPRYLIKTRGQQVTLSCSPISGHRSVSWYQQTPGQGLQFLFEYFSETQRNKGNFPGRFSGRQFSNSRSEMNVSTLELGDSALYLCASSPDRGQYGYTFGSGTRLTVV.

CDR3 sequence: CAISSPPGLGNTGELFF. CDR3 DNA sequence: TGTGCCATCAGTTCCCCACCGGGACTAGGAAACACCGGGGAGCTGTTTTTT. This chain connects TRBV10-3 to TRBJ2-2; 8 bases fit TRBD2. CDR1 ENHRY and CDR2 SYGVKD come from the germline V gene. With V trimmed by 5 bases and J by 2 bases, 10 bases remained unmatched. CDR3 length: 17 amino acids.

In this sample, this clone turned up once. The rearrangement links TRBV7-6 to TRBJ2-1; TRBD2 is a possible D gene (5 bases). There are 15 residues in the CDR3. Trimming cost V 1 base and J 3 bases, with 10 bases left between them. The germline CDR1 and CDR2 sequences are SGHVS and FNYEAQ. CDR3 sequence: CASSLGYGDYNEQFF. The CDR3 nucleotides are TGTGCCAGCAGCTTAGGGTACGGGGACTACAATGAGCAGTTCTTC.

The DNA of the CDR3 is TGTGCCAGCACCCCTGGGGGGGGTAGGTCCTACGAGCAGTACTTC. Translating gives CASTPGGGRSYEQYF. The chain recombines TRBV3-1 (or the pseudogene TRBV3-2) with TRBJ2-7; 7 nucleotides agree with TRBD2. The CDR3 extends over 15 amino acids. J lost 1 base, V lost 7 bases, and 10 bases had no gene match. Germline lookup yields CDR1 LGHDT and CDR2 YNNKEL (reference sequence).

This chain uses TRBV5-4 with TRBJ2-1, with 11 bases identical to TRBD1. Germline V CDR1 and CDR2: SGHNT, YYREEE (reference sequence). CDR3 length equals 15 residues. Trimming cost V 0 bases and J 5 bases; bases outside gene matches: 1. CDR3 sequence (DNA): TGTGCCAGCAGCTTGGGGACAGGGGGCCACAATGAGCAGTTCTTC. As protein: CASSLGTGGHNEQFF. The variable domain in full, completed from reference TRBV5-4 and TRBJ2-1, reads ETGVTQSPTHLIKTRGQQVTLRCSSQSGHNTVSWYQQALGQGPQFIFQYYREEENGRGNFPPRFSGLQFPNYSSELNVNALELDDSALYLCASSLGTGGHNEQFFGPGTRLTVL.

This chain links TRBV6-1 with TRBJ2-3; 9 positions agree with TRBD1. The CDR3 consists of 16 residues. Germline CDR1 is MNHNS and CDR2 is SASEGT. The junction had 8 bases not matched to a gene; V was cut back by 1 base and J by 6 bases. The CDR3 region is CASSEDRGPVRDTQYF. The CDR3 bases are TGTGCCAGCAGTGAAGACAGGGGGCCTGTAAGGGATACGCAGTATTTT.

This clone was picked up one time. V usage is TRBV19 and J usage is TRBJ1-5; D remains ambiguous. The CDR3 totals 15 residues. Germline CDR1 and CDR2: LNHDA and SQIVND (reference sequence). Trimming stripped 3 bases from V and 2 bases from J, with 11 bases between. The CDR3 spells CASSIEKFGNQPQHF. The CDR3 bases are TGTGCCAGTAGTATTGAGAAATTTGGCAATCAGCCCCAGCATTTT.

The chain joins TRBV19 to TRBJ2-5; the D gene is possibly TRBD2 (6 bases). The CDR3 has 15 amino acids. Trimming cost V 3 bases and J 5 bases, with 16 bases left between them. Germline CDR1 reads LNHDA; CDR2 reads SQIVND (reference sequence). The CDR3: CASSIGGARWETQYF. The CDR3 nucleotides read TGTGCCAGTAGTATTGGCGGGGCTAGGTGGGAGACCCAGTACTTC. The entire variable domain, with the rest obtained from reference TRBV19 and TRBJ2-5, is as follows: DGGITQSPKYLFRKEGQNVTLSCEQNLNHDAMYWYRQDPGQGLRLIYYSQIVNDFQKGDIAEGYSVSREKKESFPLTVTSAQKNPTAFYLCASSIGGARWETQYFGPGTRLLVL.

This clone occurred once. This chain connects TRBV13 to TRBJ2-5; 9 bases map to TRBD1. The ends lost 4 bases at V and 4 bases at J; junction bases unmatched: 13. The germline V gene has CDR1 PRHDT and CDR2 FYEKMQ (reference sequence). This CDR3 contains 17 residues. The CDR3 DNA reads TGTGCCAGCAGCTCTCCCGGGACAGGGAAGGGGGGAGAGACCCAGTACTTC. Protein sequence: CASSSPGTGKGGETQYF.

This clone was counted at least ten times. The chain combines TRBV14 with TRBJ2-7, with 7 bases lining up with TRBD1. Germline lookup yields CDR1 SGHDN and CDR2 FVKESK. CDR3 length: 12 amino acids. Trimming removed 4 bases from V and 5 bases from J; junction bases left unmatched: 2. CDR3 nucleotides: TGTGCCAGCAGCCCAGGGGGTCACGAGCAGTACTTC. Translating gives CASSPGGHEQYF. Variable domain in full (rest from reference TRBV14 and TRBJ2-7): EAGVTQFPSHSVIEKGQTVTLRCDPISGHDNLYWYRRVMGKEIKFLLHFVKESKQDESGMPNNRFLAERTGGTYSTLKVQPAELEDSGVYFCASSPGGHEQYFGPGTRLTVT.

The V call is TRBV6-5, the J call TRBJ1-5, with D unclear. The CDR3 is made up of 14 amino acids. The germline V gene has CDR1 MNHEY and CDR2 SVGAGI. V gave up 6 bases and J gave up 0 bases, with 9 bases separating them. CDR3 residues: CASSPRVSNQPQHF. The CDR3 region has the DNA TGTGCCAGCAGCCCCCGGGTTAGCAATCAGCCCCAGCATTTT.

J is TRBJ1-1 and V is TRBV3-1 (or the pseudogene TRBV3-2); D gene ambiguous. The germline CDR1 and CDR2 sequences are LGHDT and YNNKEL (reference sequence). This CDR3 is 17 amino acids long. V lost 2 bases, J lost 0 bases, and 16 bases lay in between. The CDR3: CASSQNVRSDMNTEAFF. CDR3 bases: TGTGCCAGCAGCCAAAATGTTCGGTCAGACATGAACACTGAAGCTTTCTTT.

The V and J genes are TRBV7-6 and TRBJ2-5; TRBD1 is a possible D gene (6 bases). The V gene's germline CDR1 is SGHVS and CDR2 FNYEAQ. CDR3 length: 16 residues. Trimming took 4 bases from V and 2 from J, leaving 17 bases between them. The CDR3 reads CASSSLRAGVQETQYF. CDR3 in DNA: TGTGCCAGCAGCTCGCTTAGGGCAGGGGTTCAAGAGACCCAGTACTTC.